Given below is one T cell receptor (beta chain) in context. Its antigen is as yet unknown. Germline V gene lookup returns CDR1 MNHNS and CDR2 SASEGT. The CDR3 runs 16 residues. V gave up 2 bases and J gave up 3 bases; unmatched junction bases: 6. This entry comes from a study of shared clonotypes between healthy human individuals. Whole-study results and caveats: A few donors shared 5% to 5.5% of their naive CD4 clonotypes.

Over several immunoSEQ plates, each subset's genomic DNA was distributed in even portions. TCRdb's copy holds only in-frame clones and misses some; the assay was immunoSEQ multiplex PCR. In the table there are about 600,000 clones, more than 95% of which are singletons. The V gene is TRBV6-1, the J gene TRBJ1-5, with 8 bases aligning to TRBD1. The sample taken for sequencing was naive CD4+ T cells sorted from blood. The subset is: CD45RA+ positively selected. This sequence was found in a woman under 40 in good health. The CDR3 coding sequence is TGTGCCAGCAGTGAACAGGGGGCGCGTAACAATCAGCCCCAGCATTTT. It specifies CASSEQGARNNQPQHF.